These 29 T cell receptor beta chains were all obtained from the same sample, sequenced in a study of Graves' ophthalmopathy and Graves' hyperthyroidism. The sequenced template was RNA, covering the TCR beta CDR3 region. HTBI primers served in a first-round RT-PCR, which a second-round multiplex PCR followed. Using its own MiXCR run on the multiplex PCR reads, TCRdb lists one record per CDR3 protein. Among about 340,000 distinct CDR3 sequences listed, under 20% were seen once. What was sequenced was peripheral blood. Source of these receptors: an adult man with Graves' ophthalmopathy.

This clonotype has ten or more counts. V and J are TRBV20-1 and TRBJ2-5; D is unresolved. From germline, CDR1 is DFQATT and CDR2 SNEGSKA (reference sequence). V lost 3 bases to trimming and J lost 0 bases, with 8 bases between them. The CDR3 is 13 residues long. The CDR3 DNA is TGCAGTGCTAGTTCGCAGGACCAAGAGACCCAGTACTTC. Translating it yields CSASSQDQETQYF.

This clonotype showed up many times. V gene TRBV13 combines with J gene TRBJ1-1, with 8 bases lining up with TRBD1. Germline lookup yields CDR1 PRHDT and CDR2 FYEKMQ (reference sequence). The trim removed 4 bases at V and 3 bases at J, leaving 7 bases unmatched. CDR3 length: 15 residues. CDR3 sequence: CASSYPTGAHTEAFF. The CDR3 DNA is TGTGCCAGCAGCTACCCGACAGGGGCACACACTGAAGCTTTCTTT.

This clonotype has a count of ten or more. This chain joins TRBV29-1 and TRBJ2-5; 15 nucleotides agree with TRBD2. The ends lost 4 bases at V and 7 bases at J; junction bases unmatched: 1. Germline assignment: CDR1 SQVTM and CDR2 ANQGSEA. This CDR3 spans 13 amino acids. CDR3 in amino acids: CSVVGLAGGTQYF. The CDR3 DNA is TGCAGCGTTGTGGGACTAGCGGGAGGGACCCAGTACTTC.

This clonotype was seen at least ten times. This chain connects TRBV4-3 to TRBJ2-5; TRBD2 aligns across 7 bases. The CDR3 extends over 16 amino acids. CDR1 and CDR2 (germline): LGHNA, YSLEER. With 0 bases clipped from V and 5 bases from J, the junction kept 9 bases outside the gene matches. CDR3 DNA sequence: TGCGCCAGCAGCCAAGAAGCGAGCGGGGATGGGGAGACCCAGTACTTC. It translates to CASSQEASGDGETQYF.

In this sample, this clonotype turned up many times. This chain uses TRBV20-1 with TRBJ1-1; a weak D match, TRBD1 (5 bases). The CDR3 extends over 14 amino acids. Trimming cost V 0 bases and J 7 bases, with 15 bases left between them. Germline CDR1 is DFQATT and CDR2 is SNEGSKA (reference sequence). CDR3 loop: CSARDPRGSIEAFF. The CDR3 coding sequence is TGCAGTGCTAGAGATCCCCGGGGGAGTATTGAAGCTTTCTTT.

This clonotype was recorded only once. The chain employs TRBV12-3 or TRBV12-4 and TRBJ1-1, with D maybe TRBD1 (6 bases). Trimming took off 2 bases at V and 4 bases at J, with 14 bases between the two ends. The CDR3 is 15 residues long. The CDR3 sequence: CASSLKGVGVTEAFF. The CDR3, as DNA: TGTGCCAGCAGTTTAAAGGGGGTCGGGGTCACTGAAGCTTTCTTT.

V gene TRBV5-1 combines with J gene TRBJ1-1; unclear D gene. The CDR3 runs to 13 residues. CDR1 is SGHRS and CDR2 is YFSETQ in the germline V gene. Trimming pared 5 bases from V and 0 bases from J, leaving 8 bases between. In nucleotides, the CDR3 is TGCGCCAGCAGGGCGAGCATGAACACTGAAGCTTTCTTT. Its protein is CASRASMNTEAFF.

This clonotype was counted many times. The chain is built from TRBV29-1 and TRBJ2-7; 12 bases align to TRBD1. J gave up 5 bases and V 7 bases, and 6 bases lay outside the gene matches. From germline, CDR1 is SQVTM and CDR2 ANQGSEA. The CDR3 is made up of 13 amino acids. As DNA, the CDR3 is TGCAGCGGCGCGGGACAGGGGGCCGACGAGCAGTACTTC. It translates to CSGAGQGADEQYF.

This clonotype was seen many times. The CDR3: CASSGVRERTGELFF. For the CDR3, the DNA is TGTGCCAGTAGCGGAGTGCGGGAGCGCACCGGGGAGCTGTTTTTT. The chain joins TRBV19 to TRBJ2-2; 7 bases line up with TRBD2. Germline V CDR1 and CDR2: LNHDA, SQIVND (reference sequence). Trimming took 6 bases from V and 4 from J; bases not matched to a gene: 8. The CDR3 spans 15 residues.

This clonotype was seen repeatedly, ten times or more. This chain's CDR3 is CASSSLAGGNNEQFF. The CDR3 region has the DNA TGTGCCAGCAGCTCGCTAGCGGGGGGAAACAATGAGCAGTTCTTC. The J gene is TRBJ2-1, the V gene TRBV7-8; 11 positions agree with TRBD2. This CDR3 has 15 amino acids. J gave up 5 bases and V 4 bases, and 4 bases lay outside the gene matches. CDR1 is SGHVS, CDR2 FQNEAQ, per germline.

This chain connects TRBV6-5 to TRBJ2-4; the match to TRBD1 covers 7 bases. The CDR3 has 17 residues. The V gene's germline CDR1 is MNHEY and CDR2 SVGAGI. Unmatched junction bases numbered 18, after V lost 2 bases and J lost 11 bases. This CDR3 is CASSYADEGEDRDVQYF. CDR3 nucleotides: TGTGCCAGCAGTTACGCAGACGAGGGGGAAGACAGGGACGTTCAGTACTTC.

This clonotype was recorded at least ten times. The chain employs TRBV4-1 and TRBJ1-6; 8 nucleotides agree with TRBD1. The CDR3 loop spans 17 amino acids. The V gene's germline CDR1 is MGHRA and CDR2 YSYEKL. Losses at the gene ends were 5 bases for V and 5 bases for J; bases not matched to a gene: 11. The CDR3 protein is CASSLKGQGANNSPLHF. The CDR3 DNA is TGCGCCAGCAGCTTAAAAGGGCAGGGGGCAAATAATTCACCCCTCCACTTT.

This chain uses TRBV12-3 or TRBV12-4 with TRBJ2-2; D is ambiguous. The CDR3 has 14 amino acids. V was trimmed by 5 bases and J by 4 bases, leaving 11 bases between them. CDR3: CASSEDGRTGELFF. The DNA of the CDR3 is TGTGCCAGCAGTGAAGACGGTCGCACCGGGGAGCTGTTTTTT.

The chain carries TRBV30 and TRBJ2-7; the D gene could be TRBD1 or TRBD2 (5 bases each). The CDR3 totals 15 residues. V dropped 0 bases and J dropped 7 bases, with 19 bases sitting between them. Looked up from germline, CDR1 is GTSNPN and CDR2 is SVGIG (reference sequence). CDR3 residues: CAWSVLGVTTKEQYF. CDR3 bases: TGTGCCTGGAGTGTACTGGGGGTCACAACCAAAGAGCAGTACTTC. Full variable domain (outside the CDR3, taken from reference TRBV30 and TRBJ2-7): SQTIHQWPATLVQPVGSPLSLECTVEGTSNPNLYWYRQAAGRGLQLLFYSVGIGQISSEVPQNLSASRPQDRQFILSSKKLLLSDSGFYLCAWSVLGVTTKEQYFGPGTRLTVT.

As concerns this clonotype: Compared with germline, one end of the junction differs, possibly owing to a read error. V is TRBV19 and J is TRBJ2-2; D assignment may be TRBD1 or TRBD2 (6 bases each). Germline values: CDR1 LNHDA, CDR2 SQIVND (reference sequence). This CDR3 is built from 15 residues. This CDR3 reads CASSIALGAGGELCF. The CDR3 bases are TGTGCCAGTAGTATAGCACTGGGGGCAGGCGGGGAGCTGTGTTTT.

This clonotype was observed many times. V and J are TRBV29-1 and TRBJ2-2; D might be TRBD1 or TRBD2, each matching 6 bases. The length of the CDR3 is 15 residues. Germline V gene data show CDR1 as SQVTM and CDR2 as ANQGSEA. V was trimmed by 0 bases and J by 7 bases, leaving 15 bases between them. Here the CDR3 reads CSVEEGGRESGELFF. CDR3 nucleotide sequence: TGCAGCGTTGAAGAAGGGGGACGGGAGAGCGGGGAGCTGTTTTTT.

V usage is TRBV6-4 and J usage is TRBJ1-1; no firm D call. V was clipped by 4 bases and J by 0 bases, with 9 bases between them. CDR1 and CDR2 from the germline V gene are MRHNA and SNTAGT. This CDR3 is 14 amino acids long. CDR3 sequence reads: CASSGTKVNTEAFF. For the CDR3, the DNA is TGTGCCAGCAGTGGTACAAAAGTGAACACTGAAGCTTTCTTT.

This clonotype has a count of ten or more. The CDR3 sequence is CASSPAWQQPQHF. The CDR3 bases are TGTGCCAGTAGTCCAGCGTGGCAGCAGCCCCAGCATTTT. The chain uses TRBV19 and TRBJ1-5; no clear D gene. Germline V gene lookup returns CDR1 LNHDA and CDR2 SQIVND (reference sequence). The CDR3 consists of 13 residues. V lost 5 bases, J lost 7 bases, and 12 bases lay in between.

This clonotype was counted at least ten times. The chain recombines TRBV29-1 with TRBJ2-7; 7 nucleotides line up with TRBD1. V shed 5 bases, J shed 6 bases, and the junction held 7 bases outside the gene matches. There are 12 residues in the CDR3. Per germline, CDR1 SQVTM and CDR2 ANQGSEA. CDR3 nucleotide sequence: TGCAGCGTTAGAAGTGACAGGGCCGAGCAGTACTTC. Translated, it gives CSVRSDRAEQYF.

This clonotype has a count of ten or more. V and J are TRBV7-9 and TRBJ1-1, with D perhaps matching TRBD1 (6 bases). V was shortened by 5 bases and J by 5 bases, with 12 bases between the two germline ends. The germline V gene encodes CDR1 SEHNR and CDR2 FQNEAQ (reference sequence). The CDR3 is 13 amino acids. CDR3 DNA: TGTGCCAGCAGCACCGGACAGTGGACTGAAGCTTTCTTT. Translating gives CASSTGQWTEAFF.

Many counts were recorded for this clonotype. This chain uses TRBV6-1 with TRBJ1-6; 8 bases are a match to TRBD1. Germline values: CDR1 MNHNS, CDR2 SASEGT. The CDR3 runs 17 residues. V shed 5 bases and J 9 bases; nucleotides not matched to a gene: 15. The DNA for the CDR3 is TGTGCCAGCAGTCCCACCCCCAGACAGGGGAGTAGTTCACCCCTCCACTTT. Translation gives CASSPTPRQGSSSPLHF.

There are many counts of this clonotype. This chain uses TRBV2 with TRBJ2-3; TRBD2 agrees at 14 bases. V dropped 4 bases and J dropped 6; count of bases not matched to a gene: 3. The V gene's germline CDR1 is SNHLY and CDR2 FYNNEI. The CDR3 runs 15 residues. CDR3 DNA: TGTGCCAGCAGTGGACTAGCGGGAGGGCAGGATACGCAGTATTTT. Translated: CASSGLAGGQDTQYF.

This clonotype was recorded at least ten times. The chain is built from TRBV19 and TRBJ1-3, with TRBD1 as a possible D gene (5 bases). This CDR3 comprises 13 residues. Between the trimmed V and J ends, which lost 7 bases and 3 bases, there was a span of 10 bases. Germline CDR1 and CDR2: LNHDA and SQIVND (reference sequence). The CDR3 loop is CASTAGNGNTIYF. The CDR3 coding sequence is TGTGCCAGTACAGCAGGGAATGGAAACACCATATATTTT. The whole variable domain, remainder taken from reference TRBV19 and TRBJ1-3, is DGGITQSPKYLFRKEGQNVTLSCEQNLNHDAMYWYRQDPGQGLRLIYYSQIVNDFQKGDIAEGYSVSREKKESFPLTVTSAQKNPTAFYLCASTAGNGNTIYFGEGSWLTVV.

This clonotype was counted ten times or more. The genes are TRBV12-3 or TRBV12-4 and TRBJ2-4; the match to TRBD1 covers 9 bases. CDR3 length: 14 amino acids. V shed 6 bases and J 9 bases; nucleotides not matched to a gene: 9. The CDR3 here is CASRPRDREIIQYF. The CDR3 nucleotides are TGTGCCAGCAGACCTCGGGACAGGGAGATCATTCAGTACTTC.

A few counts support this clonotype. This chain uses TRBV3-1 with TRBJ2-7, with 9 bases fitting TRBD2. The CDR3 is 17 residues long. V lost 5 bases, J lost 0 bases, and 11 bases stayed unmatched. Germline assignment: CDR1 LGHDT and CDR2 YNNKEL (reference sequence). For the CDR3, the DNA is TGTGCCAGCAGCTCGAACCCGAGGACTAGCGACTCCTACGAGCAGTACTTC. Its translation is CASSSNPRTSDSYEQYF.

This clonotype was seen ten or more times. V gene TRBV10-2 combines with J gene TRBJ1-2, with TRBD1 matching over 9 bases. Trimming took 7 bases from V and 4 from J; bases not matched to a gene: 4. This CDR3 is 13 amino acids long. In germline, CDR1 is WSHSY, CDR2 SAAADI. For the CDR3, the DNA is TGCGCCAGCACCCCGGGACAGGGCTATGGCTACACCTTC. Translating gives CASTPGQGYGYTF.

This clonotype was seen at least ten times. The rearrangement uses TRBV7-8 and TRBJ1-6, with 8 bases that match TRBD1. CDR3 length: 15 residues. Per the germline V gene, CDR1 is SGHVS and CDR2 is FQNEAQ. J lost 10 bases, V lost 0 bases, and 5 bases had no gene match. CDR3 sequence: CASSLAQGAGSPLHF. CDR3 in DNA: TGTGCCAGCAGCTTAGCGCAGGGGGCAGGGTCACCCCTCCACTTT. The whole variable domain, filled in from reference TRBV7-8 and TRBJ1-6, reads GAGVSQSPRYKVAKRGQDVALRCDPISGHVSLFWYQQALGQGPEFLTYFQNEAQLDKSGLPSDRFFAERPEGSVSTLKIQRTQQEDSAVYLCASSLAQGAGSPLHFGNGTRLTVT.

This clonotype has a count of ten or more. The chain couples TRBV10-3 to TRBJ1-1; TRBD1 agrees at 9 bases. The V segment lost 10 bases and the J segment 5 bases; nucleotides outside the gene matches: 8. The CDR3 loop spans 13 amino acids. Germline CDR1 reads ENHRY; CDR2 reads SYGVKD. CDR3 in amino acids: CATQRQGETEAFF. CDR3 DNA: TGTGCCACTCAGAGACAGGGGGAAACTGAAGCTTTCTTT.

The CDR3 region is CASSPTGGGYSNQPQHF. DNA of the CDR3: TGTGCCAGCTCACCCACCGGGGGAGGGTATAGCAATCAGCCCCAGCATTTT. The chain has TRBV18 and TRBJ1-5; D perhaps matches TRBD1 (5 bases). The CDR3 runs to 17 residues. V lost 3 bases to trimming and J lost 0 bases, with 15 bases between them. CDR1 KGHSH and CDR2 LQKENI come from the germline V gene.